These 27 T cell receptor beta chains share one sample of origin, sequenced in a study of long-term antiretroviral therapy in people with HIV. At the survey level, the v3.0 immunoSEQ assay was run. The assay was immunoSEQ multiplex PCR, and TCRdb's table has in-frame clones only and misses some. The sample consists of 20,000 to 25,000 clones, over 90% of them appearing once. This specimen consisted of unsorted PBMCs, obtained 4.4 years after starting antiretroviral therapy. These receptors were taken from a woman aged 45 to 65 with HIV.

This clone was seen a handful of times. The V call is TRBV6-5, the J call TRBJ2-5; D tentatively reads TRBD1 or TRBD2 (5 bases each). This CDR3 is 15 amino acids long. Germline-derived CDR1 and CDR2 are MNHEY and SVGAGI. V shed 2 bases and J shed 2 bases, with 12 bases lying between them. The CDR3 reads CASSYGGWGQETQYF. Written as DNA, the CDR3 is TGTGCCAGCAGTTACGGGGGATGGGGTCAAGAGACCCAGTACTTC.

CDR3: CASSTIVRGEQFF. Written as DNA, the CDR3 is TGTGCCAGCAGCACTATAGTCCGGGGTGAGCAGTTCTTC. This chain links TRBV7-8 with TRBJ2-1, with D perhaps matching TRBD2 (5 bases). The CDR3 totals 13 residues. In germline, CDR1 is SGHVS, CDR2 FQNEAQ. V was clipped by 5 bases and J by 9 bases, with 14 bases between them.

The rearrangement uses TRBV7-9 and TRBJ1-1; D possibly corresponds to TRBD1 (5 bases). V lost 4 bases, J lost 5 bases, and 11 bases lay in between. The CDR3 sequence is 13 residues long. Germline V CDR1 and CDR2: SEHNR, FQNEAQ (reference sequence). The CDR3 loop is CASSWRGGTEAFF. The CDR3, as DNA: TGTGCCAGCAGCTGGCGGGGGGGAACTGAAGCTTTCTTT.

J is TRBJ2-7 and V is TRBV2; tentatively, D is TRBD1 or TRBD2 (6 bases each). This CDR3 is 14 amino acids long. Between the trimmed V and J ends, which lost 6 bases and 0 bases, there was a span of 12 bases. From germline, CDR1 is SNHLY and CDR2 FYNNEI. The CDR3 region has the DNA TGTGCCAGCAGGAAAGAGGGGGGCTCCTACGAGCAGTACTTC. It translates to CASRKEGGSYEQYF.

V gene TRBV2 combines with J gene TRBJ2-5; 7 nucleotides match TRBD2. Germline trimming cut 6 bases from V and 5 bases from J; bases unmatched to any gene: 9. This CDR3 is 14 amino acids long. Germline V gene lookup returns CDR1 SNHLY and CDR2 FYNNEI. The CDR3 loop is CASRGRGQSETQYF. In DNA form, the CDR3 reads TGTGCCAGCAGGGGGAGGGGCCAGTCGGAGACCCAGTACTTC.

The rearrangement joins TRBV7-8 to TRBJ2-7; 13 bases fit TRBD2. Germline assignment: CDR1 SGHVS and CDR2 FQNEAQ. V lost 1 base to trimming and J lost 3 bases; unmatched junction nucleotides: 3. The CDR3 totals 16 residues. DNA for the CDR3: TGTGCCAGCAGCTTAGTACTAGCGGGGGGGATCTACGAGCAGTACTTC. Translated: CASSLVLAGGIYEQYF. Using reference TRBV7-8 and TRBJ2-7 for the parts outside the CDR3, the full variable domain is GAGVSQSPRYKVAKRGQDVALRCDPISGHVSLFWYQQALGQGPEFLTYFQNEAQLDKSGLPSDRFFAERPEGSVSTLKIQRTQQEDSAVYLCASSLVLAGGIYEQYFGPGTRLTVT.

V and J are TRBV6-5 and TRBJ1-1; D gene uncertain. The V gene's germline CDR1 is MNHEY and CDR2 SVGAGI. Trimming cost V 7 bases and J 4 bases, with 7 bases left between them. This CDR3 comprises 11 residues. CDR3: CASIFGTEAFF. CDR3 sequence (DNA): TGTGCCAGCATCTTCGGCACTGAAGCTTTCTTT.

The V and J genes are TRBV19 and TRBJ2-2; TRBD1 agrees at 7 bases. The germline CDR1 and CDR2 sequences are LNHDA and SQIVND (reference sequence). CDR3 length equals 14 residues. The V segment lost 4 bases and the J segment 6 bases; nucleotides outside the gene matches: 5. The CDR3 DNA follows: TGTGCCAGTAGTACTGACAGGGAAGCCGGGGAGCTGTTTTTT. This encodes CASSTDREAGELFF.

V is TRBV6-5 and J is TRBJ1-2; TRBD1 matches at 7 bases. The germline V gene has CDR1 MNHEY and CDR2 SVGAGI. V was clipped by 1 base and J by 8 bases; unmatched bases: 7. There are 14 residues in the CDR3. In DNA form, the CDR3 reads TGTGCCAGCAGTTACTTACAGGGGCCTAACGGCTACACCTTC. Translated: CASSYLQGPNGYTF.

This chain joins TRBV6-6 and TRBJ2-7; TRBD1 is a possible D gene (8 bases). The CDR3 has 16 residues. V lost 2 bases, J lost 5 bases, and 19 bases lay in between. CDR1 and CDR2 (germline): MNHNY, SVGAGI (reference sequence). This CDR3 reads CASSYGQGGVSHEQYF. The CDR3 region has the DNA TGTGCCAGCAGTTACGGACAGGGAGGGGTCAGCCACGAGCAGTACTTC.

The rearrangement joins TRBV15 to TRBJ1-4; D ambiguous. CDR1 and CDR2 from the germline V gene are LNHNV and YYDKDF (reference sequence). Trimming pared 6 bases from V and 5 bases from J, leaving 10 bases between. The CDR3 runs 13 residues. The CDR3 DNA reads TGTGCCACCAGAGACCGAGGGAATGAAAAACTGTTTTTT. This encodes CATRDRGNEKLFF.

This clone was found once. The chain carries TRBV7-2 and TRBJ2-1; TRBD2 agrees at 13 bases. This CDR3 is 14 amino acids long. V shed 2 bases, J shed 12 bases, and the junction held 4 bases outside the gene matches. In germline, CDR1 is SGHTA, CDR2 FQGNSA. The CDR3 DNA reads TGTGCCAGCAGCTTACGACTAGCGGGGGGTGGGCAGTTCTTC. Its translation is CASSLRLAGGGQFF.

V usage is TRBV2 and J usage is TRBJ2-5; possible D gene TRBD1, 7 bases. Germline V gene sequence: CDR1 SNHLY, CDR2 FYNNEI. V shed 0 bases and J shed 2 bases, with 16 bases lying between them. This CDR3 region has 17 residues. In DNA form, the CDR3 reads TGTGCCAGCAGTGAAGCGCGGGAACAGGGGAAACAAGAGACCCAGTACTTC. Its translation is CASSEAREQGKQETQYF.

The V call is TRBV4-1, the J call TRBJ1-3; 7 bases line up with TRBD1. This CDR3 contains 18 residues. The trim removed 0 bases at V and 4 bases at J, leaving 12 bases unmatched. Germline values: CDR1 MGHRA, CDR2 YSYEKL. DNA of the CDR3: TGCGCCAGCAGCCAAGAATCCATCAGGGGGGCATTCGGAAACACCATATATTTT. Translated: CASSQESIRGAFGNTIYF.

This clone was found once. The chain recombines TRBV5-1 with TRBJ1-1, with 10 bases that match TRBD1. The CDR3 consists of 14 residues. Unmatched junction bases numbered 3, after V lost 3 bases and J lost 4 bases. The germline V gene encodes CDR1 SGHRS and CDR2 YFSETQ. The CDR3 spells CASSWTGGTTEAFF. The DNA for the CDR3 is TGCGCCAGCAGCTGGACAGGGGGGACCACTGAAGCTTTCTTT.

This rearrangement joins TRBV19 to TRBJ1-5; maybe TRBD1 (5 bases). The V and J ends lost 10 bases and 5 bases respectively, with 18 bases between them. CDR1 and CDR2 (germline): LNHDA, SQIVND (reference sequence). There are 14 residues in the CDR3. DNA for the CDR3: TGTGCCACCTCGTGGCAGGGCCCTGATCAGCCCCAGCATTTT. Translation: CATSWQGPDQPQHF.

For the CDR3, the DNA is TGTGCCAGCAGCCCCCGGGACAGGGATAGAACAGGTCTGGGGGCCAACGTCCTGACTTTC. As protein: CASSPRDRDRTGLGANVLTF. The V gene is TRBV5-5, the J gene TRBJ2-6; TRBD1 matches 9 bases. The germline V gene encodes CDR1 SGHKS and CDR2 YYEKEE (reference sequence). The V segment lost 4 bases and the J segment 4 bases; nucleotides outside the gene matches: 18. The length of the CDR3 is 20 residues. Variable domain in full (rest from reference TRBV5-5 and TRBJ2-6): DAGVTQSPTHLIKTRGQQVTLRCSPISGHKSVSWYQQVLGQGPQFIFQYYEKEERGRGNFPDRFSARQFPNYSSELNVNALLLGDSALYLCASSPRDRDRTGLGANVLTFGAGSRLTVL.

The chain combines TRBV5-1 with TRBJ2-3; the D gene is possibly TRBD2 (7 bases). Germline V gene lookup returns CDR1 SGHRS and CDR2 YFSETQ. Trimming removed 4 bases from V and 2 bases from J, with 23 bases in between. CDR3 size: 18 residues. The CDR3 here is CASSHPPRGGAPTDTQYF. CDR3 sequence (DNA): TGCGCCAGCAGCCACCCCCCGAGGGGGGGGGCCCCCACAGATACGCAGTATTTT.

This chain uses TRBV6-6 with TRBJ2-7; D is undetermined. The length of the CDR3 is 13 residues. Germline CDR1 is MNHNY and CDR2 is SVGAGI (reference sequence). V gave up 7 bases and J gave up 6 bases, with 16 bases separating them. CDR3 DNA sequence: TGTGCCAGCAAACATACCGGGTTTGGCGAGCAGTACTTC. It yields the protein CASKHTGFGEQYF.

The gene calls are TRBV21-1 and TRBJ2-2. TRBV21-1 is classified as a pseudogene. The CDR3 has 13 amino acids. The CDR3, as DNA: TGTGCCAGCAGCCCGAAGTCCACCGGGGAGCTGTTTTTT. This encodes CASSPKSTGELFF.

This clone was seen once. The chain links TRBV4-3 to TRBJ1-2; 11 bases are shared with TRBD1. The CDR3 sequence is 16 residues long. The J segment lost 5 bases and the V segment lost 3 bases, leaving 8 bases of the junction unmatched. Germline CDR1 LGHNA, CDR2 YSLEER. The CDR3 sequence: CASSHGQGAGAYGYTF. CDR3 in DNA: TGCGCCAGCAGCCACGGACAGGGGGCAGGAGCTTATGGCTACACCTTC.

The V call is TRBV7-9, the J call TRBJ2-1, with TRBD2 identical over 9 bases. There are 18 residues in the CDR3. The V and J ends lost 0 bases and 1 base, in that order; junction bases with no gene match: 7. Germline assignment: CDR1 SEHNR and CDR2 FQNEAQ (reference sequence). The CDR3 reads CASSLATSGRRSYNEQFF. The CDR3 coding sequence is TGTGCCAGCAGCTTAGCAACTAGCGGGCGACGTTCCTACAATGAGCAGTTCTTC.

This rearrangement joins TRBV7-9 to TRBJ1-6; TRBD1 might be the D (5 bases). The CDR3 runs 15 residues. Trimming took off 3 bases at V and 7 bases at J, with 13 bases between the two ends. From germline, CDR1 is SEHNR and CDR2 FQNEAQ (reference sequence). CDR3 coding DNA: TGTGCCAGCAGCTTGGGGACGCTTTTCAATTCACCCCTCCACTTT. Protein product: CASSLGTLFNSPLHF.

This rearrangement joins TRBV19 to TRBJ1-6; 8 nucleotides agree with TRBD1. The CDR3 runs to 14 residues. J was trimmed by 10 bases and V by 4 bases; bases with no gene match: 6. Germline V gives CDR1 LNHDA, CDR2 SQIVND (reference sequence). CDR3 sequence: CASSTDRGRSPLHF. CDR3 DNA: TGTGCCAGTAGTACCGACAGGGGCCGATCACCCCTCCACTTT.

This sequence joins TRBV7-2 and TRBJ1-3; a weak D match, TRBD1 (5 bases). V lost 3 bases to trimming and J lost 2 bases, with 17 bases between them. Germline loops: CDR1 SGHTA, CDR2 FQGNSA. The CDR3 runs 17 residues. The chain's CDR3 is CASSFDSAGFAGNTIYF. CDR3 sequence (DNA): TGTGCCAGCAGCTTTGATTCCGCAGGGTTCGCTGGAAACACCATATATTTT.

The rearrangement uses TRBV6-1 and TRBJ1-3, with 7 positions matching TRBD1. The CDR3 sequence is 14 residues long. The germline CDR1 and CDR2 sequences are MNHNS and SASEGT. V lost 5 bases to trimming and J lost 0 bases; unmatched junction nucleotides: 1. The CDR3 DNA reads as TGTGCCAGCAGTAGGGACAGCTCTGGAAACACCATATATTTT. Translating it yields CASSRDSSGNTIYF.

The DNA of the CDR3 is TGCGCCAGCAGCTTGGACAGGGGAGTGGGGACTGAAGCTTTCTTT. This codes for CASSLDRGVGTEAFF. This sequence joins TRBV5-1 and TRBJ1-1; 7 positions agree with TRBD1. The junction had 7 bases not matched to a gene; V was cut back by 0 bases and J by 5 bases. From germline, CDR1 is SGHRS and CDR2 YFSETQ. The CDR3 has 15 residues.